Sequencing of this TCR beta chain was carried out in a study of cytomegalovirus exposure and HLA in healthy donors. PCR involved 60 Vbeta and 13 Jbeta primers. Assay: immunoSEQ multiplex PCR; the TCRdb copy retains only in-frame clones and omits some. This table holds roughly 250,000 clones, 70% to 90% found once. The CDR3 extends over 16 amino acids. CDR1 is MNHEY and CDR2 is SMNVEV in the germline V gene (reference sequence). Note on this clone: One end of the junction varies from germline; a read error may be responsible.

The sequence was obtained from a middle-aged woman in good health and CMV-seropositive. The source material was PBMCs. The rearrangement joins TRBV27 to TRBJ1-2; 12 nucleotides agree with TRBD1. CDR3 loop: CASSISGTGGHYGYTF. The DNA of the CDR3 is TGTGCCAGCAGTATATCCGGGACAGGGGGCCACTATGGCTACACCTTC.